The 9 T cell receptor beta chains below were found in one sample sequenced in a study of blood T cell repertoires in COVID-19. Produced via immunoSEQ multiplex PCR; TCRdb's table is partial and in-frame only. The data show nearly 250,000 clones, 85% to 90% seen once. The sequenced material came from PBMCs or T cells enriched from blood (not recorded which). These receptors were taken from a man aged 45 to 65 who had been exposed to COVID-19.

The chain has TRBV5-1 and TRBJ1-2; D unclear. This CDR3 has 16 amino acids. Per germline, CDR1 SGHRS and CDR2 YFSETQ. V lost 2 bases, J lost 4 bases, and 18 bases lay in between. In DNA form, the CDR3 reads TGCGCCAGCAGCTTAGATACTCCGACAAACCTCTATGGCTACACCTTC. This sequence encodes CASSLDTPTNLYGYTF.

The gene calls are TRBV9 and TRBJ1-5; no reliable D call. This CDR3 has 14 amino acids. V was clipped by 0 bases and J by 1 base, with 5 bases between them. CDR1 SGDLS and CDR2 YYNGEE come from the germline V gene. CDR3 sequence (DNA): TGTGCCAGCAGCGTAGGTTCGAGCAATCAGCCCCAGCATTTT. This sequence encodes CASSVGSSNQPQHF.

The gene calls are TRBV4-1 and TRBJ1-6; TRBD1 aligns across 7 bases. The CDR3 consists of 15 residues. V shed 4 bases, J shed 4 bases, and the junction held 4 bases outside the gene matches. CDR1 is MGHRA, CDR2 YSYEKL, per germline. The CDR3 protein is CASSRGTEYNSPLHF. Written as DNA, the CDR3 is TGCGCCAGCAGCCGAGGGACAGAGTATAATTCACCCCTCCACTTT.

The table lists this clone with a count of one. The chain combines TRBV4-1 with TRBJ1-5; D is ambiguous. Looked up from germline, CDR1 is MGHRA and CDR2 is YSYEKL. The CDR3 runs to 15 residues. The V end was cut by 1 base, the J end by 1 base, with 8 bases between. CDR3: CASSQGAESNQPQHF. The DNA for the CDR3 is TGCGCCAGCAGCCAAGGGGCAGAAAGCAATCAGCCCCAGCATTTT.

This clone occurred once. The chain uses TRBV10-3 and TRBJ1-4; the match to TRBD1 covers 10 bases. V was clipped by 10 bases and J by 8 bases; unmatched bases: 4. This CDR3 spans 12 amino acids. CDR1 and CDR2 (germline): ENHRY, SYGVKD. The CDR3 loop is CATGTGEEKLFF. The DNA of the CDR3 is TGTGCCACCGGGACAGGGGAAGAAAAACTGTTTTTT.

V is TRBV20-1 and J is TRBJ1-2, with D tentatively TRBD1 (5 bases). Germline CDR1 reads DFQATT; CDR2 reads SNEGSKA (reference sequence). The V gene lost 6 bases and the J gene lost 1 base, with 6 bases spanning the gap. The CDR3 consists of 11 residues. The CDR3 is CSAGHNYGYTF. The CDR3 DNA reads as TGCAGTGCCGGACATAACTATGGCTACACCTTC.

The genes are TRBV28 and TRBJ1-3, with D perhaps TRBD1 (6 bases). The ends were cut back, 1 base at V and 5 bases at J, with 9 bases in the middle. Germline V gives CDR1 MDHEN, CDR2 SYDVKM. This CDR3 spans 14 amino acids. CDR3 loop: CASSLLGARNTIYF. In DNA form, the CDR3 reads TGTGCCAGCAGTTTATTGGGGGCTAGAAACACCATATATTTT.

The genes are TRBV3-1 (or the pseudogene TRBV3-2) and TRBJ2-3; 8 bases match TRBD2. Trimming took 5 bases from V and 2 from J; bases not matched to a gene: 12. The CDR3 runs to 17 residues. Germline V gene sequence: CDR1 LGHDT, CDR2 YNNKEL (reference sequence). CDR3 sequence reads: CASSRFRASGHTDTQYF. The CDR3, as DNA: TGTGCCAGCAGCAGGTTTAGGGCTAGCGGGCACACAGATACGCAGTATTTT.

V and J are TRBV10-3 and TRBJ2-1; D ambiguous. The CDR3 length is 14 residues. Germline CDR1 reads ENHRY; CDR2 reads SYGVKD. The germline V and J ends were trimmed by 8 bases and 7 bases, with 18 bases remaining between them. The DNA for the CDR3 is TGTGCCATCGGAGCAGCGACCGAATGGAATGAGCAGTTCTTC. Its protein is CAIGAATEWNEQFF.